A selection of T cell receptor beta chains follows, all from one sample in a study of blood T cell repertoires in COVID-19. Libraries were prepared by immunoSEQ multiplex PCR; TCRdb keeps only in-frame clonotypes and omits some of them. Altogether over 300,000 clones are present, roughly 90% being singletons, with the ten largest covering more than 1%. Sequenced sample: peripheral blood. These receptors were taken from a man aged 40-49 years with acute or convalescent COVID-19. Both conserved end residues are trimmed from each CDR3. The order of the fields is CDR3 protein, D gene, V gene. D genes are given only for firm matches.

AWSLRTGEVQETQY	TRBD1	TRBV30
ASSPGLASYEQY	TRBD2	TRBV11-2
ASSSRDFSADTQY	.	TRBV9
AWSPSLAGAEHPPEGTQY	TRBD2	TRBV30
ASRGWGTGELF	TRBD1	TRBV19
ATSPIGAMNTEAF	.	TRBV24-1
AISESGTGNEKLF	TRBD1	TRBV10-3
ASSLTGGLTEAF	.	TRBV7-3
ASSYSLRSRGELF	.	TRBV6-2/TRBV6-3
ASSLADRGNYGYT	TRBD1	TRBV7-9
ASSPASGPWNEQY	TRBD2	TRBV5-5
ASSSQYSGRAFYEQY	TRBD2	TRBV11-2
ASSQLGTSAGELF	TRBD2	TRBV5-6
ASRQQGVSGNTIY	.	TRBV6-5
ASSGAFSGTSGYYTGELF	TRBD2	TRBV9
ASSYIWDRGGNTEAF	TRBD1	TRBV6-2/TRBV6-3
ASSQKQGGAGELF	.	TRBV6-6
ASSSPGQGPGELF	TRBD1	TRBV28
ASSSSRDGETQY	.	TRBV7-9
ASSFFPGRTGELF	.	TRBV5-1
ASSRRTGLAEQY	TRBD1	TRBV7-8
ASSVGSGQETQY	.	TRBV9
ASSGEPGLLNEQF	TRBD2	TRBV6-4
ASSVGPGSSYEQY	.	TRBV9
ASSEGTSGAVDTQY	TRBD2	TRBV6-4
ASSFPSGRGNTIY	.	TRBV7-9
ASSSAGATGELF	.	TRBV2